These 3 T cell receptor beta chains came from one sample sequenced in a study of a mutant IDH1 vaccine in newly diagnosed glioma (dated by TCRdb to 2020 to 2022). The time point label, as the study defines it: week 5, during vaccination. Every vaccine dose consisted of 300 ug of a 20-mer mutant IDH1 peptide in Montanide, administered subcutaneously together with topical imiquimod. Their antigens remain unidentified. The library was generated by the immunoSEQ multiplex PCR assay. TCRdb mirrors the immuneACCESS table, restricted to in-frame sequences. Some clones are absent from its copies; in checked studies, under half trace to an unresolved V gene, and the reason for the others is unknown. This sample gives 70,000 to 100,000 clones in total; 90% to 95% of them show up just once. The top ten clones comprise 0.56% of the sample. The sample in question was PBMCs, obtained from a glioma patient whose treatment included an IDH1 peptide vaccine. Source of these receptors: a woman aged 45-65 years with glioma.

Remarks on this clone: Other DNA sequences in the sample encode the same CDR3. The CDR3 bases are TGTGCCAGCAGCGTAGGGACAAACTCCTACGAGCAGTACTTC. It is translated as CASSVGTNSYEQYF. V gene TRBV9 combines with J gene TRBJ2-7; D may be TRBD1 (5 bases). With 0 bases removed from V and 0 bases from J, the gap between germline ends came to 7 bases. The germline CDR1 and CDR2 sequences are SGDLS and YYNGEE. The CDR3 has 14 residues.

This clone has a handful of counts. CDR3 in amino acids: CASSLAGFEGQPQHF. CDR3 coding DNA: TGCGCCAGCAGCCTGGCAGGATTTGAAGGTCAGCCCCAGCATTTT. The rearrangement uses TRBV5-1 and TRBJ1-5, with D unclear. The CDR3 is 15 residues long. Germline V CDR1 and CDR2: SGHRS, YFSETQ. Between the trimmed V and J ends, which lost 4 bases and 6 bases, there was a span of 17 bases.

J is TRBJ2-2 and V is TRBV19, with a possible D match to TRBD2 (6 bases). The V gene lost 5 bases and the J gene lost 6 bases, with 22 bases spanning the gap. CDR1 and CDR2 (germline): LNHDA, SQIVND (reference sequence). The CDR3 is made up of 17 amino acids. The CDR3 bases are TGTGCCAGTAGTCCCGCGTTCGGGACTGGGACTCCCGGGGAGCTGTTTTTT. Its protein product is CASSPAFGTGTPGELFF.